What follows describes a single TCR beta chain. The antigen is unknown. Only in-frame clones appear in the TCRdb table, and some are missing; sequencing was by immunoSEQ multiplex PCR. This table has under 20,000 clones, less than 90% appearing once. The CDR3 has 13 amino acids. Germline lookup yields CDR1 SQVTM and CDR2 ANQGSEA. Losses at the gene ends were 7 bases for V and 2 bases for J; bases not matched to a gene: 6. This entry comes from a study of somatic mutations in cytotoxic T cells in rheumatoid arthritis. Study background: Flow sorting yielded some V beta antibody-stained T-cell populations at nearly 100% purity, among them V beta1+ cells sequenced for TCRB.

General study findings and limits: Researchers did not know the antigen targets of the expanded CD8+ clones. Patients with rheumatoid arthritis showed a slight underrepresentation of TRBV07, a finding that was never subjected to any adjustment for multiple comparisons.

Purity of the CD4+ and CD8+ cells, isolated by positive magnetic bead selection, was checked by flow cytometry. The chain combines TRBV29-1 with TRBJ2-7; 9 bases are shared with TRBD2. The sample consisted of CD8+ T cells sorted from blood. The source of this sequence is a man aged 35 to 55 in good health. The CDR3 is CSARLAGAYEQYF. The CDR3 bases are TGCAGCGCCCGGTTAGCGGGAGCCTACGAGCAGTACTTC.